The 17 T cell receptor beta chains presented below share a single source sample, sequenced in a study of identical twins. TCRdb re-derived calls from the 5' RACE reads in MiXCR, one entry per CDR3 protein. The table has roughly 470,000 distinct CDR3 sequences, about 13% seen once. The same sample was also used in a study of yellow fever vaccine responses in identical twins.

The sample was CD4+ T cells sorted from blood. The receptor source for this set is a woman aged 18-35 years in good health.

This clonotype showed up just a few times. The chain joins TRBV5-1 to TRBJ1-2; D call uncertain. In germline, CDR1 is SGHRS, CDR2 YFSETQ. Trimming cost V 0 bases and J 5 bases, with 11 bases left between them. The CDR3 covers 14 residues. The CDR3 reads CASSLEGGKYGYTF. In DNA form, the CDR3 reads TGCGCCAGCAGCTTGGAAGGCGGGAAATATGGCTACACCTTC.

J is TRBJ2-6 and V is TRBV15; 9 nucleotides agree with TRBD1. Germline CDR1 LNHNV, CDR2 YYDKDF (reference sequence). The CDR3 length is 18 residues. J gave up 2 bases and V 1 base, and 6 bases lay outside the gene matches. The DNA for the CDR3 is TGTGCCACCAGCAGAGCGGGACAGGGAAGGACTGGGGCCAACGTCCTGACTTTC. Its protein product is CATSRAGQGRTGANVLTF.

This clonotype has ten or more counts. V is TRBV12-3 or TRBV12-4 and J is TRBJ1-5; 7 positions agree with TRBD1. The CDR3 loop spans 17 amino acids. V lost 6 bases, J lost 2 bases, and 13 bases stayed unmatched. The CDR3 bases are TGTGCCAGCAGCCGCAACAGGGGAGGGGGTGGCAATCAGCCCCAGCATTTT. Encoded protein: CASSRNRGGGGNQPQHF.

This clonotype was detected only a few times. The chain carries TRBV2 and TRBJ2-2; perhaps TRBD2 as D (6 bases). V gave up 1 base and J gave up 7 bases, with 13 bases separating them. Germline V gene sequence: CDR1 SNHLY, CDR2 FYNNEI. This CDR3 has 15 residues. The CDR3 nucleotides are TGTGCCAGCAGTGAAGAGGGCCTGGGAGGCGGGGAGCTGTTTTTT. Its translation: CASSEEGLGGGELFF.

The rearrangement links TRBV11-2 to TRBJ2-5; weak D call: TRBD2 (6 bases). Germline V gene lookup returns CDR1 SGHAT and CDR2 FQNNGV. V was shortened by 3 bases and J by 4 bases, with 15 bases between the two germline ends. This CDR3 is 15 amino acids long. CDR3 loop: CASSLGLAQRETQYF. The CDR3 DNA reads as TGTGCCAGCAGCTTGGGTCTAGCGCAAAGAGAGACCCAGTACTTC.

This clonotype occurred a few times. CDR3 residues: CASSRTIYEQYF. As DNA, the CDR3 is TGTGCCAGCAGTCGGACAATTTACGAGCAGTACTTC. The V and J genes are TRBV12-3 or TRBV12-4 and TRBJ2-7; D perhaps matches TRBD1 (5 bases). The CDR3 length is 12 residues. V lost 5 bases, J lost 4 bases, and 9 bases lay in between.

This clonotype was observed at least ten times. The rearrangement uses TRBV4-2 and TRBJ2-3, with a tentative D call TRBD2 (6 bases). Per germline, CDR1 LGHNA and CDR2 YNFKEQ. Trimming stripped 5 bases from V and 14 bases from J, with 14 bases between. The CDR3 extends over 11 amino acids. The CDR3 sequence: CASSGGTSLYF. The CDR3 nucleotides read TGTGCCAGCAGCGGCGGGACTTCGTTGTATTTT.

The V and J genes are TRBV2 and TRBJ2-5; TRBD1 is a possible D gene (6 bases). Trimming stripped 7 bases from V and 2 bases from J, with 11 bases between. Germline V lookup: CDR1 SNHLY, CDR2 FYNNEI. CDR3 length: 13 residues. The chain's CDR3 is CASNHRVQETQYF. CDR3 nucleotide sequence: TGTGCCAGCAACCACAGGGTTCAAGAGACCCAGTACTTC.

V usage is TRBV4-3 and J usage is TRBJ2-6, with D perhaps being TRBD1 or TRBD2 (5 bases each). The CDR3 is made up of 18 amino acids. V was shortened by 3 bases and J by 6 bases, with 21 bases between the two germline ends. Per germline, CDR1 LGHNA and CDR2 YSLEER. CDR3 nucleotide sequence: TGCGCCAGCAGCCAGGGGGTCGACAAGGCTTATGCGGCCAACGTCCTGACTTTC. Its protein product is CASSQGVDKAYAANVLTF.

The chain joins TRBV6-1 to TRBJ1-5, with a weak D call TRBD1 (6 bases). With 5 bases removed from V and 0 bases from J, the gap between germline ends came to 17 bases. The CDR3 is 17 amino acids. The germline V gene has CDR1 MNHNS and CDR2 SASEGT. CDR3 sequence reads: CASSRRDTSYSNQPQHF. The CDR3 DNA reads TGTGCCAGCAGTCGCCGGGACACCTCATATAGCAATCAGCCCCAGCATTTT.

The chain carries TRBV6-2 or TRBV6-3 and TRBJ1-6, with TRBD1 matching 7 bases. CDR1 is MNHEY, CDR2 SVGEGT, per germline. With V trimmed by 8 bases and J by 5 bases, 9 bases remained unmatched. CDR3 length equals 15 residues. CDR3 sequence reads: CASAYRGKDNSPLHF. The CDR3 nucleotides are TGTGCCAGCGCCTACAGGGGCAAGGATAATTCACCCCTCCACTTT.

The CDR3 DNA is TGCAGCGTTGAAGAGGCAGGTCGCCCCTATGGCTACACCTTC. It translates to CSVEEAGRPYGYTF. V is TRBV29-1 and J is TRBJ1-2; D gene ambiguous. The CDR3 runs to 14 residues. V gave up 0 bases and J gave up 4 bases, with 12 bases separating them. CDR1 is SQVTM and CDR2 is ANQGSEA in the germline V gene.

This clonotype has at least ten counts. This chain uses TRBV29-1 with TRBJ2-7; D unresolved. The CDR3 runs to 12 residues. Per germline, CDR1 SQVTM and CDR2 ANQGSEA. V lost 0 bases and J 5 bases, leaving 8 bases between the germline ends. In DNA, the CDR3 is TGCAGCGTTGAAGAGGCAAACGACGAGCAGTACTTC. Translated, it gives CSVEEANDEQYF.

The table lists this clonotype with a few counts. V gene TRBV18 combines with J gene TRBJ1-4; TRBD1 might be the D (5 bases). Germline-derived CDR1 and CDR2 are KGHSH and LQKENI. The CDR3 is made up of 14 amino acids. Trimming removed 5 bases from V and 8 bases from J, with 15 bases in between. DNA of the CDR3: TGTGCCAGCTCAACCGGGACGGGGGAAGAAAAACTGTTTTTT. Residues: CASSTGTGEEKLFF.

In its sample, this clonotype was seen a few times. The rearrangement joins TRBV20-1 to TRBJ2-1, with TRBD1 matching over 11 bases. With V trimmed by 5 bases and J by 9 bases, 9 bases remained unmatched. The CDR3 contains 14 residues. The germline gives CDR1 DFQATT, CDR2 SNEGSKA (reference sequence). CDR3 DNA sequence: TGCAGTGCTCCAGGAGGACAGGGGGCTGGTGAGCAGTTCTTC. This translates into CSAPGGQGAGEQFF.

V usage is TRBV27 and J usage is TRBJ2-5; D possibly corresponds to TRBD1 (6 bases). V lost 7 bases and J 3 bases, leaving 18 bases between the germline ends. CDR3 size: 15 residues. The V gene's germline CDR1 is MNHEY and CDR2 SMNVEV (reference sequence). The CDR3 nucleotides are TGTGCCAGCAAGCTGATGTCGAGGACAGAAGAGACCCAGTACTTC. Translating it yields CASKLMSRTEETQYF.

This clonotype was seen only a few times. The rearrangement joins TRBV9 to TRBJ2-3; TRBD2 aligns across 8 bases. V dropped 3 bases and J dropped 1; count of bases not matched to a gene: 7. The length of the CDR3 is 16 residues. Germline loops: CDR1 SGDLS, CDR2 YYNGEE. The CDR3: CASSERGAGGTDTQYF. CDR3 nucleotide sequence: TGTGCCAGCAGCGAGAGGGGAGCGGGGGGCACAGATACGCAGTATTTT. The full variable domain, with the rest looked up from reference TRBV9 and TRBJ2-3, is DSGVTQTPKHLITATGQRVTLRCSPRSGDLSVYWYQQSLDQGLQFLIQYYNGEERAKGNILERFSAQQFPDLHSELNLSSLELGDSALYFCASSERGAGGTDTQYFGPGTRLTVL.